Presented here are 22 T cell receptor beta chains from one specimen sequenced in a study of T cells in tumors after PD-1 blockade. Repertoires were generated with immunoSEQ multiplex PCR, while TCRdb's copy carries only in-frame clones and drops some. The sample holds more than 40,000 clones, approximately 80% seen once. Sample: PBMCs, taken before anti-PD-1 therapy. These receptors were taken from a human donor with advanced basal cell or squamous cell carcinoma (not recorded which).

The chain couples TRBV18 to TRBJ2-2, with a possible D match to TRBD1 (6 bases). Germline V gene data show CDR1 as KGHSH and CDR2 as LQKENI. Trimming left V 6 bases short and J 5 bases short, with 16 bases between. The CDR3 length is 15 residues. The CDR3 sequence is CASSPQQGLTGELFF. CDR3 DNA sequence: TGTGCCAGCTCCCCCCAGCAGGGGTTGACCGGGGAGCTGTTTTTT.

This clone was seen just once. This sequence joins TRBV28 and TRBJ2-7, with 8 bases that match TRBD2. The junction had 12 bases not matched to a gene; V was cut back by 5 bases and J by 6 bases. The CDR3 has 15 amino acids. CDR1 is MDHEN, CDR2 SYDVKM, per germline. The CDR3 sequence: CASSPEVAGSGEQYF. The CDR3 nucleotides are TGTGCCAGCAGTCCAGAGGTAGCGGGATCCGGCGAGCAGTACTTC.

The count of this clone is one. This chain uses TRBV28 with TRBJ1-1; D unclear. Trimming removed 9 bases from V and 7 bases from J, with 15 bases in between. Germline lookup yields CDR1 MDHEN and CDR2 SYDVKM. This CDR3 has 12 amino acids. DNA of the CDR3: TGTGCCAGTCGCGGTTGGGCTGATGAAGCTTTCTTT. Its translation: CASRGWADEAFF.

The rearrangement joins TRBV7-9 to TRBJ1-1; D is possibly TRBD1 (6 bases). CDR1 is SEHNR, CDR2 FQNEAQ, per germline (reference sequence). This CDR3 spans 14 amino acids. V dropped 5 bases and J dropped 5 bases, with 15 bases sitting between them. The CDR3 loop is CASSHGQLGTEAFF. CDR3 nucleotide sequence: TGTGCCAGCAGCCACGGACAGCTCGGGACTGAAGCTTTCTTT.

V and J are TRBV5-5 and TRBJ2-1; possible D gene TRBD2, 5 bases. The length of the CDR3 is 14 residues. Deletions cut 4 bases from V and 3 bases from J, with 11 bases between. CDR1 is SGHKS, CDR2 YYEKEE, per germline (reference sequence). This CDR3 is CASSPARVYNEQFF. The CDR3, as DNA: TGTGCCAGCAGCCCGGCGAGGGTCTACAATGAGCAGTTCTTC.

This rearrangement joins TRBV25-1 to TRBJ2-3; 10 bases agree with TRBD2. CDR1 MGHDK and CDR2 SYGVNS come from the germline V gene. The CDR3 has 16 residues. V lost 3 bases to trimming and J lost 4 bases; unmatched junction nucleotides: 7. CDR3 amino acids: CASSDDKSGRADTQYF. Here the CDR3 DNA reads TGTGCCAGCAGTGATGACAAAAGCGGGAGGGCAGATACGCAGTATTTT.

This clone has just a few counts. The chain recombines TRBV12-3 or TRBV12-4 with TRBJ2-7, with D uncertain. The CDR3 has 13 amino acids. V dropped 5 bases and J dropped 3 bases, with 11 bases sitting between them. The CDR3 region has the DNA TGTGCCAGCAGTCCCCCCTCAGGCTACGAGCAGTACTTC. Its protein is CASSPPSGYEQYF.

The genes are TRBV6-5 and TRBJ2-1; TRBD1 matches 9 bases. Germline lookup yields CDR1 MNHEY and CDR2 SVGAGI. Trimming cost V 6 bases and J 2 bases; bases outside gene matches: 5. This CDR3 region has 15 residues. The CDR3 reads CASSSTGGTYNEQFF. The CDR3 DNA sequence: TGTGCCAGCAGCTCGACAGGGGGAACCTACAATGAGCAGTTCTTC.

This sequence joins TRBV7-2 and TRBJ1-1; D remains ambiguous. The V and J ends lost 1 base and 1 base respectively, with 4 bases between them. The V gene's germline CDR1 is SGHTA and CDR2 FQGNSA. This CDR3 comprises 13 residues. CDR3 sequence (DNA): TGTGCCAGCAGCTTAGAAGCGAACACTGAAGCTTTCTTT. Its protein product is CASSLEANTEAFF.

V is TRBV5-1 and J is TRBJ2-2; D remains ambiguous. CDR3 size: 12 residues. The V end was cut by 3 bases, the J end by 1 base, with 1 base between. The germline V gene has CDR1 SGHRS and CDR2 YFSETQ. CDR3 amino acids: CASSWNTGELFF. In nucleotides, the CDR3 is TGCGCCAGCAGCTGGAACACCGGGGAGCTGTTTTTT.

J is TRBJ2-1 and V is TRBV29-1, with 8 bases that match TRBD2. Trimming took 0 bases from V and 4 from J; bases not matched to a gene: 8. This CDR3 contains 16 residues. The germline V gene has CDR1 SQVTM and CDR2 ANQGSEA. CDR3 coding DNA: TGCAGCGTTGAAGATCCCCAGCGGGGGACGTACAATGAGCAGTTCTTC. Translation: CSVEDPQRGTYNEQFF.

The V gene is TRBV5-6, the J gene TRBJ1-6; D is unclear. The germline CDR1 and CDR2 sequences are SGHDT and YYEEEE. V shed 1 base and J shed 7 bases, with 3 bases lying between them. This CDR3 has 12 amino acids. The CDR3 spells CASSLWNSPLHF. CDR3 coding DNA: TGTGCCAGCAGCTTGTGGAATTCACCCCTCCACTTT.

There are a few counts of this clone. This rearrangement joins TRBV10-2 to TRBJ2-5; D is possibly TRBD2 (6 bases). This CDR3 region has 16 residues. V was trimmed by 2 bases and J by 4 bases, leaving 17 bases between them. Germline CDR1 is WSHSY and CDR2 is SAAADI. The CDR3 spells CASSEGSEGTGETQYF. The CDR3 nucleotides are TGCGCCAGCAGTGAGGGGTCGGAGGGTACGGGAGAGACCCAGTACTTC.

This chain connects TRBV6-6 to TRBJ1-2; D may be TRBD1 (5 bases). Germline CDR1 reads MNHNY; CDR2 reads SVGAGI (reference sequence). Trimming removed 7 bases at V and 6 bases at J, with 18 bases between. CDR3 length: 14 residues. The CDR3 DNA follows: TGTGCCAGCATCGCAGGGTATTCCTCCGATGGCTACACCTTC. Translated, it gives CASIAGYSSDGYTF.

The V gene is TRBV2, the J gene TRBJ2-3, with D possibly being TRBD2 (7 bases). This CDR3 region has 15 residues. The V gene lost 7 bases and the J gene lost 3 bases, with 17 bases spanning the gap. Germline-derived CDR1 and CDR2 are SNHLY and FYNNEI. Written as DNA, the CDR3 is TGTGCCAGCACTTCAGAGGGGGGGCAAACAGATACGCAGTATTTT. It specifies CASTSEGGQTDTQYF.

The gene calls are TRBV5-1 and TRBJ2-3; 8 bases align to TRBD2. This CDR3 is built from 14 residues. Germline assignment: CDR1 SGHRS and CDR2 YFSETQ. With V trimmed by 2 bases and J by 5 bases, 4 bases remained unmatched. CDR3: CASSFSGDVDTQYF. The DNA for the CDR3 is TGCGCCAGCAGCTTTAGCGGGGATGTAGATACGCAGTATTTT. Based on the CDR3 plus reference TRBV5-1 and TRBJ2-3, the full variable domain is KAGVTQTPRYLIKTRGQQVTLSCSPISGHRSVSWYQQTPGQGLQFLFEYFSETQRNKGNFPGRFSGRQFSNSRSEMNVSTLELGDSALYLCASSFSGDVDTQYFGPGTRLTVL.

J is TRBJ1-2 and V is TRBV28; TRBD1 agrees at 8 bases. Germline V gene data show CDR1 as MDHEN and CDR2 as SYDVKM. The CDR3 extends over 16 amino acids. After removal of 2 bases from V and 4 bases from J, the junction contained 9 bases not matched to a gene. CDR3 nucleotide sequence: TGTGCCAGCAGTTTAGCGGACAGGGCGGTCAGCTATGGCTACACCTTC. Protein: CASSLADRAVSYGYTF.

The count of this clone is one. V usage is TRBV27 and J usage is TRBJ2-1, with 9 bases aligning to TRBD1. Germline values: CDR1 MNHEY, CDR2 SMNVEV (reference sequence). This CDR3 is 15 amino acids long. Trimming cost V 10 bases and J 4 bases; bases outside gene matches: 11. CDR3 sequence (DNA): TGTGCCACGCAGCGTTTCGGGACAGGGTACAATGAGCAGTTCTTC. It is translated as CATQRFGTGYNEQFF.

There are a few counts of this clone. This chain uses TRBV28 with TRBJ2-5; D may be TRBD2 (6 bases). This CDR3 spans 14 amino acids. Germline V CDR1 and CDR2: MDHEN, SYDVKM. V was cut by 8 bases and J by 2 bases, with 15 bases left in between. The CDR3 is CASVESGLQETQYF. The DNA of the CDR3 is TGTGCCAGCGTTGAGTCTGGACTACAAGAGACCCAGTACTTC. Full variable domain (rest looked up from reference TRBV28 and TRBJ2-5): DVKVTQSSRYLVKRTGEKVFLECVQDMDHENMFWYRQDPGLGLRLIYFSYDVKMKEKGDIPEGYSVSREKKERFSLILESASTNQTSMYLCASVESGLQETQYFGPGTRLLVL.

This chain connects TRBV28 to TRBJ2-6; maybe TRBD1 (7 bases). This CDR3 region has 15 residues. The V gene's germline CDR1 is MDHEN and CDR2 SYDVKM. V was shortened by 8 bases and J by 2 bases, with 13 bases between the two germline ends. The CDR3 spells CASGTGEAGANVLTF. In DNA form, the CDR3 reads TGTGCCAGCGGAACAGGGGAGGCTGGGGCCAACGTCCTGACTTTC.

The chain carries TRBV3-1 (or the pseudogene TRBV3-2) and TRBJ1-1, with 7 bases identical to TRBD1. The V segment lost 5 bases and the J segment 5 bases; nucleotides outside the gene matches: 8. There are 14 residues in the CDR3. Germline CDR1 reads LGHDT; CDR2 reads YNNKEL (reference sequence). The DNA for the CDR3 is TGTGCCAGCAGCAAACAGGGGCGGGGGACTGAAGCTTTCTTT. Amino acid sequence: CASSKQGRGTEAFF.

The chain uses TRBV28 and TRBJ2-5, with TRBD2 matching 8 bases. The ends lost 5 bases at V and 2 bases at J; junction bases unmatched: 7. The germline CDR1 and CDR2 sequences are MDHEN and SYDVKM. There are 15 residues in the CDR3. CDR3 residues: CASSGSGEGQETQYF. In nucleotides, the CDR3 is TGTGCCAGCAGTGGTAGCGGGGAGGGGCAAGAGACCCAGTACTTC.